This T cell receptor (beta chain) was captured by sequencing in a study of cytomegalovirus exposure and HLA in healthy donors. Overall study context: Early released data had around 88 million unique TCRs, all coming from HLA-typed donors.

Primers for the PCR totalled 60 Vbeta and 13 Jbeta. Per the study methods: Among the unique TCR beta chains that a later analysis counted, about 86 million in all, roughly 11 million were shared. Profiled with immunoSEQ multiplex PCR; TCRdb holds only in-frame clones, not every one. V and J calls and clone size are copied from that table; D and trimming were computed from the DNA. The sample has about 180,000 clones, around 82% seen once; the top ten hold around 13%. The receptor's source is a woman aged 45-65 years in good health and CMV-seropositive. Sequenced material: PBMCs.

The CDR3 DNA reads TGTGCCAGCAGTCCCGGACTAGCGGGGACCCAGTACTTC. This codes for CASSPGLAGTQYF. The J gene is TRBJ2-5, the V gene TRBV27, with 11 bases matching TRBD2. V was clipped by 5 bases and J by 7 bases; unmatched bases: 3. The CDR3 contains 13 residues. Germline values: CDR1 MNHEY, CDR2 SMNVEV (reference sequence).